The rows below give T cell receptor beta chains drawn from one sample of a study of cytomegalovirus exposure and HLA in healthy donors. The method was immunoSEQ multiplex PCR; TCRdb's version includes in-frame clones alone and lacks a portion of them. The table lists roughly 300,000 clones, 86% of them singletons. Sequencing was carried out using PBMCs. The receptors come from a man in his forties in good health and CMV-seropositive. Each CDR3 is given with its conserved first and last residue. A D gene is named only where the DNA matches it firmly. Rows give clone size only sometimes, using once, few, many, or a class for an expanded clone.

V gene	D gene	J gene	clone size	CDR3 DNA	CDR3 protein
TRBV4-3	-	TRBJ1-2	-	TGCGCCAGCAGCCTAATTAACCGCGCCGGTGACTATGGCTACACCTTC	CASSLINRAGDYGYTF
TRBV2	TRBD1	TRBJ2-7	-	TGTGCCAGCACTCATCAGGACAGGGACGATTACGAGCAGTACTTC	CASTHQDRDDYEQYF
TRBV12-5	TRBD1	TRBJ2-1	-	TGTGCTAGTGGTCGGACAGGGGGCTTCGGGCAGTTCTTC	CASGRTGGFGQFF
TRBV10-3	TRBD2	TRBJ2-2	-	TGTGCCATCAGTGAGTCTGGACTAGCGGGTGCGGGCACCGGGGAGCTGTTTTTT	CAISESGLAGAGTGELFF
TRBV29-1	-	TRBJ2-7	-	TGCAGCGTTGAAACAGGGACCTACGAGCAGTACTTC	CSVETGTYEQYF
TRBV19	TRBD1	TRBJ1-1	-	TGTGCCAGTAGGCCTACAGGGGACACTGAAGCTTTCTTT	CASRPTGDTEAFF
TRBV28	-	TRBJ1-2	-	TGTGCCAGCACTCCGGGACAATGGAACAACTATGGCTACACCTTC	CASTPGQWNNYGYTF
TRBV6-6	TRBD2	TRBJ2-1	-	TGTGCCAGCGAGGGACTAGCGGGAGGGCCGAATGAGCAGTTCTTC	CASEGLAGGPNEQFF
TRBV11-2	TRBD2	TRBJ2-7	-	TGTGCCAGCAGCACCACTAGCGGGAGGAGGTACGAGCAGTACTTC	CASSTTSGRRYEQYF
TRBV29-1	-	TRBJ2-7	-	TGCAGCGTTGAGGGACATGGCTACGAGCAGTACTTC	CSVEGHGYEQYF
TRBV7-3	TRBD2	TRBJ2-1	-	TGTGCCAGCAGCTCGACCCCGGGAGGGCCCAGGTCCTACAATGAGCAGTTCTTC	CASSSTPGGPRSYNEQFF
TRBV6-6	TRBD2	TRBJ2-3	once	TGTGCCAGCATTCTGGGACTAGCGGCAGATACGCAGTATTTT	CASILGLAADTQYF
TRBV28	-	TRBJ2-7	-	TGTGCCAGCAGCCGCTCCTACGAGCAGTACTTC	CASSRSYEQYF
TRBV19	-	TRBJ1-5	-	TGTGCCAGTAGTATCGGCCCGGGTGGGCCCCAGCATTTT	CASSIGPGGPQHF
TRBV6-1	-	TRBJ2-7	-	TGTGCCAGCCTGCAGGTTAACGGGGGCGAGCAGTACTTC	CASLQVNGGEQYF
TRBV11-2	TRBD1	TRBJ2-5	-	TGTGCCAGCAGTAACCCGACAGGGGTGGAGACCCAGTACTTC	CASSNPTGVETQYF
TRBV5-4	-	TRBJ2-7	-	TGTGCCAGCAGCTCCGGGACTCGCTCCTACGAGCAGTACTTC	CASSSGTRSYEQYF
TRBV5-1	-	TRBJ1-3	-	TGCGCCAGCAGCTTGGACCCCGCGAGGGGAAACACCATATATTTT	CASSLDPARGNTIYF
TRBV29-1	TRBD1	TRBJ1-1	few	TGCAGCGGACAGGGGAACACTGAAGCTTTCTTT	CSGQGNTEAFF
TRBV9	TRBD2	TRBJ2-7	-	TGTGCCAGCAGCGCATCCGGACTAGCGGTCTACGAGCAGTACTTC	CASSASGLAVYEQYF
TRBV6-1	-	TRBJ2-1	-	TGTGCCAGCAGGTTAGCCCTGACCCATTACAATGAGCAGTTCTTC	CASRLALTHYNEQFF
TRBV7-2	-	TRBJ2-1	-	TGTGCCAGCAGCTTAGCCGGAGGGGACTTCTCCTACAATGAGCAGTTCTTC	CASSLAGGDFSYNEQFF
TRBV18	TRBD2	TRBJ2-7	-	TGTGCCAGCTCACCGCAGGGGCCTCGAGCGGGAGTAATCGAGCAGTACTTC	CASSPQGPRAGVIEQYF
TRBV5-1	TRBD2	TRBJ2-2	-	TGCGCCAGCAGCTTGAAGCTAGCGGGGATCGCGAACACCGGGGAGCTGTTTTTT	CASSLKLAGIANTGELFF
TRBV21-1	-	TRBJ2-5	-	TGTGCCAGCAGCACCAGCGGGAGGGACCAAGAGACCCAGTACTTC	CASSTSGRDQETQYF
TRBV7-8	TRBD1	TRBJ1-1	-	TGTGCCAGCGGACAGGGACGGCTCACTGAAGCTTTCTTT	CASGQGRLTEAFF
TRBV5-1	-	TRBJ2-1	once	TGCGCCAGCAGCTTGGACGGGAGCGGCTACAATGAGCAGTTCTTC	CASSLDGSGYNEQFF
TRBV5-4	-	TRBJ2-1	-	TGTGCCAGCAGCTTGGTCGGTTACAATGAGCAGTTCTTC	CASSLVGYNEQFF
TRBV7-8	TRBD1	TRBJ1-1	-	TGTGCCAGCAGCTCAGGACAGGGGGGCATGAACACTGAAGCTTTCTTT	CASSSGQGGMNTEAFF
TRBV7-9	TRBD1	TRBJ1-1	-	TGTTCCAGCACCCGGGACAGGGGCGAGAACACTGAAGCTTTCTTT	CSSTRDRGENTEAFF
TRBV28	-	TRBJ2-3	-	TGTGCCAGCAGTTTATTAGGCAGGGGTACAGATACGCAGTATTTT	CASSLLGRGTDTQYF
TRBV14	-	TRBJ1-3	-	TGTGCCAGCAGCCAAGGACAGGTTCATGGAAACACCATATATTTT	CASSQGQVHGNTIYF
TRBV30	-	TRBJ2-7	-	TGTGCCTGGAGTGGGGAGTACGAGCAGTACTTC	CAWSGEYEQYF
TRBV7-2	TRBD2	TRBJ2-7	-	TGTGCCAGCAGCTTACCACAGACTAGCGGGAGGTACCTCTACGAGCAGTACTTC	CASSLPQTSGRYLYEQYF
TRBV7-2	TRBD1	TRBJ1-3	-	TGTGCCAGCAGCACCAGACAGGGCATCGGAAACACCATATATTTT	CASSTRQGIGNTIYF
TRBV7-2	TRBD1	TRBJ2-5	-	TGTGCCAGCAGCTTAGCTAGACAGGGGGCGAGAGAGACCCAGTACTTC	CASSLARQGARETQYF
TRBV19	TRBD2	TRBJ2-7	-	TGTGCCAGTAGGAAACTAGCGGGAGAATCCTACGAGCAGTACTTC	CASRKLAGESYEQYF
TRBV6-5	-	TRBJ1-1	-	TGTGCCAGCAGTTATGGACAGTACGAAGCTTTCTTT	CASSYGQYEAFF
TRBV11-2	TRBD2	TRBJ2-1	-	TGTGCCAGCAGCTTGGGAGGGACTAGCGGATACAATGAGCGGTTCTTC	CASSLGGTSGYNERFF
TRBV10-3	TRBD2	TRBJ2-7	-	TGTGCCATCAGTCTGGAAGCGGGGTCAGCCTACGAGCAGTACTTC	CAISLEAGSAYEQYF
TRBV28	TRBD1	TRBJ2-3	-	TGTGCCAGCAGTTCCAACAGGGGGCAGGCAGATACGCAGTATTTT	CASSSNRGQADTQYF
TRBV5-4	TRBD2	TRBJ2-3	-	TGTGCCAGCAGCTTTACTAGCGAAAATACGCAGTATTTT	CASSFTSENTQYF
TRBV27	-	TRBJ2-7	-	TGTGCCAGCAGTTTGGCAGGGTCGGGCTACGAGCAGTACTTC	CASSLAGSGYEQYF
TRBV28	TRBD2	TRBJ2-3	-	TGTGCCAGCAGGTTAACTAGCGGGAGGGCCCCTAGCACAGATACGCAGTATTTT	CASRLTSGRAPSTDTQYF
TRBV4-3	TRBD1	TRBJ2-1	-	TGCGCCAGCAGCCGCCGGGACAGGCGAGGTGAGCAGTTCTTC	CASSRRDRRGEQFF
TRBV27	-	TRBJ2-7	-	TGTGCCAGCAGTTTAGGCCGCTCCTACGAGCAGTACTTC	CASSLGRSYEQYF
TRBV10-3	-	TRBJ1-1	-	TGTGCCATCAGTGAGTTCCCCGGTGCAGGGGAGAACACTGAAGCTTTCTTT	CAISEFPGAGENTEAFF
TRBV28	-	TRBJ1-5	-	TGTGCCAGCAGTTCCCTTATCTCAGGTCCTCAGCCCCAGCATTTT	CASSSLISGPQPQHF
TRBV11-2	TRBD1	TRBJ1-2	-	TGTGCCAGCAGCTCCCGGGACAGGGGGTTCGGCTACACCTTC	CASSSRDRGFGYTF
TRBV5-1	TRBD2	TRBJ2-7	-	TGCGCCAGCAGCCTGGGACTAGCGGGAGGGCCGGTCGACGAGCAGTACTTC	CASSLGLAGGPVDEQYF
TRBV7-8	TRBD2	TRBJ2-5	-	TGTGCCAGCAGCTTACGACTAGCGGGAGAGGGGACCCAGTACTTC	CASSLRLAGEGTQYF
TRBV6-5	-	TRBJ1-1	few	TGTGCCAGCAGGGCCGACAGAAGGAACACTGAAGCTTTCTTT	CASRADRRNTEAFF
TRBV19	-	TRBJ2-5	-	TGTGCCAGTAGTACCCTCCTAGCCAGGCAAGAGACCCAGTACTTC	CASSTLLARQETQYF
TRBV27	-	TRBJ2-1	once	TGTGCCAGCGCCACCGGGTTGGCCAATGAGCAGTTCTTC	CASATGLANEQFF
TRBV11-2	-	TRBJ1-1	-	TGTGCCAGCAGCTTAGTTCAGGGCGTTACTGAAGCTTTCTTT	CASSLVQGVTEAFF
TRBV7-9	-	TRBJ2-1	-	TGTGCCAGCAGCTTAGAGAGCAATGAGCAGTTCTTC	CASSLESNEQFF
TRBV5-1	TRBD2	TRBJ2-1	-	TGCGCCAGCAGCTTGGGGACAGGGCGACCTAGCGGGAGGATGGAGGAGCAGTTCTTC	CASSLGTGRPSGRMEEQFF